This T cell receptor (beta chain) was identified in a study of cytomegalovirus exposure and HLA in healthy donors. General observations from the study: Fewer N-insertions than the approximately 610-donor mean were reportedly shown by an Asian-associated ancestry cluster in a later analysis.

This clone was seen only a few times. Its target is not known. The PCR used 60 Vbeta and 13 Jbeta primers. Method: immunoSEQ multiplex PCR; TCRdb's copy keeps in-frame clones and lacks some. The table includes about 150,000 clones, 60% to 85% detected once. The CDR3 spans 15 residues. Deletions cut 6 bases from V and 4 bases from J, with 13 bases between. Germline V CDR1 and CDR2: MNHEY, SVGAGI. The specimen was PBMCs. The rearrangement joins TRBV6-5 to TRBJ2-6, with D uncertain. The sequence was collected from a woman in her forties in good health and CMV-seronegative. CDR3 nucleotides: TGTGCCAGCAGCCCGCCAGTATCGGGGGCCAACGTCCTGACTTTC. Translation: CASSPPVSGANVLTF.